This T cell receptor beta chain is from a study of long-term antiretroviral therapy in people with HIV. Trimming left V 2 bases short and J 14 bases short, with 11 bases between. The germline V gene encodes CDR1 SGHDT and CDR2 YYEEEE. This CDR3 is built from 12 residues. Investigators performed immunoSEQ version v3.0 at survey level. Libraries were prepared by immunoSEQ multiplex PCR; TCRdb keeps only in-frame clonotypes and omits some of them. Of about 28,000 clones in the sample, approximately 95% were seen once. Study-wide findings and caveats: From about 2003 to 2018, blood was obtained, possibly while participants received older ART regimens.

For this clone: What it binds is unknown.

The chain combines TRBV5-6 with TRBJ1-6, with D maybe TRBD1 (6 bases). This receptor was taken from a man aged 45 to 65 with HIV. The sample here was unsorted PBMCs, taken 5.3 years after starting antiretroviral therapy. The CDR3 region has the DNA TGTGCCAGCAGCTTTGGCGGACAGTCCCTCCACTTT. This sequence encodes CASSFGGQSLHF.